This T cell receptor beta chain was captured in a study of T cells in Graves' hyperthyroidism and ophthalmopathy. V trimming: 8 bases; J trimming: 1 base; junction bases outside the gene matches: 5. The CDR3 is 14 residues long. The sample holds many counts of this clonotype. From RNA transcripts, TCR beta CDR3 regions were amplified. The TCR CDR3 was amplified in a first-round RT-PCR using the HTBI primer set. Each CDR3 protein gets one entry after TCRdb re-called the multiplex PCR reads with MiXCR. The data show some 620,000 distinct CDR3 sequences, 15% to 20% seen once. The sequence came from a woman aged 25-40 years with Graves' hyperthyroidism. Sequencing was carried out using blood. The chain couples TRBV12-3 or TRBV12-4 to TRBJ2-3; 8 bases match TRBD1. The CDR3 loop reads CASGQGRRTDTQYF. CDR3 nucleotide sequence: TGTGCCAGCGGACAGGGTAGGCGCACAGATACGCAGTATTTT.